The 29 T cell receptor beta chains below come from one sample, sequenced in a study of T cells in Graves' hyperthyroidism and ophthalmopathy. Regions amplified from RNA transcripts were the TCR beta CDR3 regions. HTBI primers were the set used in a first-round RT-PCR of the TCR CDR3. TCRdb redid the calling of the multiplex PCR reads with MiXCR, one entry per CDR3 protein. The sample includes more than 500,000 distinct CDR3 sequences, about 14% seen only once; the top ten take 4% to 5.5%. The material sequenced was blood. These TCRs come from a woman in her 40s with Graves' ophthalmopathy.

Ten or more counts support this clonotype. The chain carries TRBV28 and TRBJ1-1, with a tentative D call TRBD1 (5 bases). Germline V lookup: CDR1 MDHEN, CDR2 SYDVKM. Trimming removed 6 bases at V and 1 base at J, with 18 bases between. The CDR3 is 16 amino acids. This CDR3 reads CASSRPVGGKNTEAFF. The DNA for the CDR3 is TGTGCCAGCAGCCGACCTGTTGGGGGGAAGAACACTGAAGCTTTCTTT.

This clonotype was observed many times. The rearrangement links TRBV29-1 to TRBJ1-1; D is ambiguous. V lost 3 bases, J lost 1 base, and 9 bases lay in between. This CDR3 is built from 13 residues. CDR1 is SQVTM and CDR2 is ANQGSEA in the germline V gene. The CDR3: CSVDQTWNTEAFF. The DNA for the CDR3 is TGCAGCGTTGACCAGACGTGGAACACTGAAGCTTTCTTT.

The rearrangement links TRBV10-3 to TRBJ2-5; D is undetermined. Looked up from germline, CDR1 is ENHRY and CDR2 is SYGVKD. The CDR3 contains 15 residues. Trimming left V 6 bases short and J 1 base short, with 15 bases between. CDR3 sequence: CAISEMAAAQETQYF. The CDR3 coding sequence is TGTGCCATCAGCGAGATGGCGGCAGCCCAAGAGACCCAGTACTTC.

This clonotype was recorded many times. This sequence joins TRBV7-2 and TRBJ1-5; 7 positions match TRBD1. This CDR3 is built from 14 residues. Trimming removed 6 bases from V and 4 bases from J; junction bases left unmatched: 6. The germline CDR1 and CDR2 sequences are SGHTA and FQGNSA. The CDR3 DNA reads TGTGCCAGCAGTCCGATGACAGGGAATCAGCCCCAGCATTTT. Its protein product is CASSPMTGNQPQHF.

The V call is TRBV7-3, the J call TRBJ1-2, with 8 bases aligning to TRBD1. CDR1 is SGHTA and CDR2 is FQGTGA in the germline V gene. This CDR3 contains 13 residues. V shed 4 bases, J shed 4 bases, and the junction held 2 bases outside the gene matches. For the CDR3, the DNA is TGTGCCAGCAGCTGGGGACAGGCCTATGGCTACACCTTC. Translation: CASSWGQAYGYTF.

Many counts were recorded for this clonotype. The V call is TRBV2, the J call TRBJ2-2; 7 nucleotides line up with TRBD1. V shed 7 bases and J 4 bases; nucleotides not matched to a gene: 6. Germline CDR1 SNHLY, CDR2 FYNNEI. CDR3 length equals 14 residues. CDR3 amino acids: CASNRQGPTGELFF. CDR3 in DNA: TGTGCCAGCAACCGACAGGGCCCCACCGGGGAGCTGTTTTTT.

A few counts support this clonotype. The J gene is TRBJ1-1, the V gene TRBV7-8, with a tentative D call TRBD1 (5 bases). Trimming took off 0 bases at V and 6 bases at J, with 11 bases between the two ends. This CDR3 is built from 14 residues. CDR1 is SGHVS and CDR2 is FQNEAQ in the germline V gene. In DNA form, the CDR3 reads TGTGCCAGCAGCTTAGCGGCAGGGTCTTCTGAAGCTTTCTTT. Translated: CASSLAAGSSEAFF.

This clonotype has more than one count but fewer than ten. The CDR3 protein is CASPSGRDYGYTF. DNA of the CDR3: TGTGCCAGCCCGTCGGGCAGGGACTATGGCTACACCTTC. V usage is TRBV12-3 or TRBV12-4 and J usage is TRBJ1-2, with D tentatively TRBD1 (5 bases). The CDR3 extends over 13 amino acids. V dropped 8 bases and J dropped 3 bases, with 13 bases sitting between them.

This clonotype occurred many times. The genes are TRBV25-1 and TRBJ1-1; 9 nucleotides agree with TRBD1. V dropped 9 bases and J dropped 1; count of bases not matched to a gene: 3. There are 13 residues in the CDR3. Germline loops: CDR1 MGHDK, CDR2 SYGVNS. This chain's CDR3 is CASTQGANTEAFF. The CDR3 coding sequence is TGTGCCAGTACACAGGGGGCGAACACTGAAGCTTTCTTT.

The sample holds many counts of this clonotype. This chain links TRBV6-2 or TRBV6-3 with TRBJ2-5; D might be TRBD1 (6 bases). This CDR3 region has 14 residues. Germline-derived CDR1 and CDR2 are MNHEY and SVGEGT. V dropped 0 bases and J dropped 4 bases, with 9 bases sitting between them. The CDR3 nucleotides are TGTGCCAGCAGTTACTCGACAGGAGGAGAGACCCAGTACTTC. It translates to CASSYSTGGETQYF.

This clonotype was counted a few times. CDR3 nucleotides: TGTGCTAGTGGTTCGGGACTCCCGAAAGAGACCCAGTACTTC. As protein: CASGSGLPKETQYF. The chain employs TRBV12-5 and TRBJ2-5, with D possibly being TRBD2 (6 bases). The germline V and J ends were trimmed by 4 bases and 3 bases, with 12 bases remaining between them. Germline CDR1 reads LGHNT; CDR2 reads FRNRAP. The CDR3 extends over 14 amino acids.

This clonotype was counted at least ten times. The chain joins TRBV29-1 to TRBJ1-2; 9 bases align to TRBD1. Trimming removed 6 bases from V and 2 bases from J; junction bases left unmatched: 4. This CDR3 comprises 13 residues. Per germline, CDR1 SQVTM and CDR2 ANQGSEA. CDR3 nucleotides: TGCAGCGTCCGAGGGACAGGGAACTATGGCTACACCTTC. Translated: CSVRGTGNYGYTF.

The sample holds many counts of this clonotype. V gene TRBV6-5 combines with J gene TRBJ2-7; possible D gene TRBD1, 6 bases. The CDR3 consists of 14 residues. Trimming took 10 bases from V and 5 from J, leaving 21 bases between them. Germline V gene sequence: CDR1 MNHEY, CDR2 SVGAGI. The CDR3, as DNA: TGTGCCACAGCTAGGCAGGGGTCCCGCCACGAGCAGTACTTC. Encoded protein: CATARQGSRHEQYF.

This clonotype was counted a few times. The rearrangement links TRBV28 to TRBJ2-7, with a possible D match to TRBD1 (6 bases). The V end lost 8 bases, the J end lost 2 bases, and 13 bases lay between the germline ends. Germline V gene lookup returns CDR1 MDHEN and CDR2 SYDVKM. This CDR3 comprises 13 residues. The CDR3 sequence: CASRDTATYEQYF. The CDR3 nucleotides are TGTGCCAGCCGGGACACCGCTACCTACGAGCAGTACTTC.

There are many counts of this clonotype. V and J are TRBV29-1 and TRBJ1-2; 7 positions agree with TRBD1. Germline trimming cut 7 bases from V and 0 bases from J; bases unmatched to any gene: 8. This CDR3 contains 14 residues. CDR1 and CDR2 (germline): SQVTM, ANQGSEA. In DNA form, the CDR3 reads TGCAGCGCCCCGACAGGGATGCCTAACTATGGCTACACCTTC. Translating it yields CSAPTGMPNYGYTF.

This clonotype occurred many times. The chain links TRBV5-1 to TRBJ2-7; D is perhaps TRBD1 (5 bases). The CDR3 spans 12 residues. V gave up 0 bases and J gave up 6 bases, with 7 bases separating them. Germline lookup yields CDR1 SGHRS and CDR2 YFSETQ. The CDR3 DNA follows: TGCGCCAGCAGCTTGGAGGGGATCGAGCAGTACTTC. This encodes CASSLEGIEQYF.

The genes are TRBV30 and TRBJ2-7; D may correspond to TRBD1 or TRBD2 (5 bases each). Germline V gene lookup returns CDR1 GTSNPN and CDR2 SVGIG (reference sequence). Trimming shortened V by 2 bases and J by 3 bases, and 14 bases separated the two germline ends. This CDR3 has 14 amino acids. DNA for the CDR3: TGTGCCTGGAGTCCCGGGACGCAGGTCTACGAGCAGTACTTC. Translation gives CAWSPGTQVYEQYF.

In its sample, this clonotype was seen a few times. V is TRBV19 and J is TRBJ2-7; no clear D. CDR3 length equals 13 residues. The ends were cut back, 2 bases at V and 5 bases at J, with 10 bases in the middle. Germline CDR1 and CDR2: LNHDA and SQIVND (reference sequence). The CDR3 nucleotides read TGTGCCAGTAGTATACGGATACGGGACGAGCAGTACTTC. Translating it yields CASSIRIRDEQYF.

This chain joins TRBV6-1 and TRBJ2-7; D could derive from TRBD1 or TRBD2 (5 bases each). Germline CDR1 is MNHNS and CDR2 is SASEGT. The CDR3 runs 14 residues. V was clipped by 4 bases and J by 3 bases, with 13 bases between them. CDR3 region: CASSGRGPLYEQYF. For the CDR3, the DNA is TGTGCCAGCAGTGGACGGGGACCCCTCTACGAGCAGTACTTC.

This clonotype was seen ten or more times. The rearrangement uses TRBV6-2 or TRBV6-3 and TRBJ2-7, with TRBD2 identical over 10 bases. J lost 0 bases, V lost 0 bases, and 8 bases had no gene match. In germline, CDR1 is MNHEY, CDR2 SVGEGT. The length of the CDR3 is 18 residues. The CDR3 here is CASSYSSSGSKSSYEQYF. CDR3 bases: TGTGCCAGCAGTTACTCGTCTAGCGGGAGTAAGAGCTCCTACGAGCAGTACTTC.

This clonotype occurred many times. The V call is TRBV11-2, the J call TRBJ2-7, with TRBD2 matching 12 bases. Trimming cost V 2 bases and J 2 bases; bases outside gene matches: 10. The CDR3 sequence is 18 residues long. Looked up from germline, CDR1 is SGHAT and CDR2 is FQNNGV. CDR3 protein: CASSLYFRTSGTTYEQYF. The CDR3 DNA sequence: TGTGCCAGCAGCTTATATTTTCGGACTAGCGGGACTACCTACGAGCAGTACTTC.

V and J are TRBV7-2 and TRBJ2-7; D uncertain. V lost 5 bases and J 1 base, leaving 12 bases between the germline ends. The CDR3 extends over 14 amino acids. Germline CDR1 and CDR2: SGHTA and FQGNSA. The CDR3 region is CASSPSMTSYEQYF. In DNA, the CDR3 is TGTGCCAGCAGCCCCTCTATGACTTCCTACGAGCAGTACTTC.

This clonotype was seen ten or more times. The chain is built from TRBV2 and TRBJ2-7, with D possibly matching TRBD2 (6 bases). CDR3 length: 14 amino acids. CDR1 SNHLY and CDR2 FYNNEI come from the germline V gene. V dropped 8 bases and J dropped 1 base, with 15 bases sitting between them. CDR3 amino acids: CASLRDGGSYEQYF. The DNA for the CDR3 is TGTGCCAGCCTCAGGGATGGAGGGTCCTACGAGCAGTACTTC.

The sample holds a few counts of this clonotype. The chain combines TRBV7-6 with TRBJ1-2; TRBD1 aligns across 8 bases. This CDR3 region has 15 residues. CDR1 and CDR2 (germline): SGHVS, FNYEAQ. Losses at the gene ends were 5 bases for V and 4 bases for J; bases not matched to a gene: 9. CDR3 region: CASSPRTGIFYGYTF. Here the CDR3 DNA reads TGTGCCAGCAGCCCCCGGACAGGGATATTCTATGGCTACACCTTC.

This clonotype was counted ten times or more. The rearrangement uses TRBV7-9 and TRBJ1-1, with 8 nucleotides matching TRBD1. The V segment lost 11 bases and the J segment 8 bases; nucleotides outside the gene matches: 13. CDR3 length: 13 residues. Germline V gene sequence: CDR1 SEHNR, CDR2 FQNEAQ (reference sequence). The CDR3 sequence is CASNGQGEAEAFF. The DNA for the CDR3 is TGTGCCTCCAACGGACAGGGAGAGGCAGAAGCTTTCTTT.

In the case of this clonotype: A read error may produce the germline difference seen at one junction end. The chain joins TRBV7-8 to TRBJ1-1; the D is unclear. Germline CDR1 reads SGHVS; CDR2 reads FQNEAQ. The length of the CDR3 is 13 residues. The DNA of the CDR3 is TGTGCCAGCAGCACAAGACCGAACGCTGAAGCTTTCTTT. Translated: CASSTRPNAEAFF.

The V and J genes are TRBV5-1 and TRBJ1-1; 7 bases match TRBD1. Unmatched junction bases numbered 7, after V lost 4 bases and J lost 1 base. CDR3 length equals 15 residues. The germline V gene encodes CDR1 SGHRS and CDR2 YFSETQ. The CDR3 is CASSARSGGNTEAFF. The CDR3 nucleotides are TGCGCCAGCAGCGCGAGGTCAGGGGGGAACACTGAAGCTTTCTTT.

The chain has TRBV6-2 or TRBV6-3 and TRBJ2-7; 10 nucleotides agree with TRBD2. This CDR3 spans 16 amino acids. CDR1 is MNHEY, CDR2 SVGEGT, per germline. The ends lost 5 bases at V and 6 bases at J; junction bases unmatched: 13. In DNA, the CDR3 is TGTGCCAGCAGTCACCAGCGGGAGGGCTTTCTCTCCGAGCAGTACTTC. Translation: CASSHQREGFLSEQYF.

There are many counts of this clonotype. The gene calls are TRBV7-9 and TRBJ2-5, with unresolved D. Germline V gives CDR1 SEHNR, CDR2 FQNEAQ (reference sequence). The V gene lost 5 bases and the J gene lost 1 base, with 8 bases spanning the gap. CDR3 length equals 13 residues. The DNA of the CDR3 is TGTGCCAGCAGCACTGAGGCCCAAGAGACCCAGTACTTC. This translates into CASSTEAQETQYF.